Each of the 30 T cell receptor beta chains below was sequenced from the same sample in a study of T cell repertoires in cytomegalovirus infection. Antigens of these TCRs are unknown. MiXCR was run by TCRdb on the reads, yielding one entry per CDR3 protein. The table has approximately 1,000,000 distinct CDR3 sequences, 31% seen once. The sequencing here drew on cultured CD8+ T cells from PBMCs, taken from culture after CMV antigen stimulation. These TCRs come from a human donor in good health (CMV status not recorded). Some clones in this sample may be carry-over from other donors' samples.

The CDR3 here is CASSSQGFSGNTIYF. DNA of the CDR3: TGTGCCAGCAGCTCTCAGGGGTTCTCTGGAAACACCATATATTTT. The gene calls are TRBV7-8 and TRBJ1-3, with D possibly TRBD1 on 6 matching bases. V was cut by 4 bases and J by 0 bases, with 10 bases left in between. Germline V lookup: CDR1 SGHVS, CDR2 FQNEAQ. This CDR3 is 15 amino acids long.

This clonotype was seen more than once but under ten times. The rearrangement joins TRBV7-3 to TRBJ1-2; perhaps TRBD1 as D (5 bases). CDR1 is SGHTA and CDR2 is FQGTGA in the germline V gene. This CDR3 is built from 13 residues. Trimming removed 5 bases from V and 8 bases from J, with 15 bases in between. CDR3 residues: CASSTQDGWGYTF. The CDR3 DNA reads as TGTGCCAGCAGCACACAGGACGGGTGGGGCTACACCTTC.

V is TRBV24-1 and J is TRBJ1-2; D is undetermined. V dropped 10 bases and J dropped 9 bases, with 8 bases sitting between them. The CDR3 is made up of 9 amino acids. CDR1 KGHDR and CDR2 SFDVKD come from the germline V gene. This chain's CDR3 is CATSDRYTF. CDR3 sequence (DNA): TGTGCCACGAGCGACCGCTACACCTTC.

In this sample, this clonotype turned up many times. CDR3 in DNA: TGTGCCAGCAGCACCTCTCGAGGGGGGGGCTCTGGGGCCAACGTCCTGACTTTC. It specifies CASSTSRGGGSGANVLTF. The chain carries TRBV7-2 and TRBJ2-6; D perhaps matches TRBD2 (7 bases). The CDR3 extends over 18 amino acids. Trimming took off 5 bases at V and 0 bases at J, with 17 bases between the two ends. Germline assignment: CDR1 SGHTA and CDR2 FQGNSA. The full variable domain, its missing parts supplied by reference TRBV7-2 and TRBJ2-6, is GAGVSQSPSNKVTEKGKDVELRCDPISGHTALYWYRQSLGQGLEFLIYFQGNSAPDKSGLPSDRFSAERTGGSVSTLTIQRTQQEDSAVYLCASSTSRGGGSGANVLTFGAGSRLTVL.

This chain connects TRBV25-1 to TRBJ2-5; 8 nucleotides agree with TRBD2. V lost 5 bases to trimming and J lost 0 bases; unmatched junction nucleotides: 8. The CDR3 consists of 16 residues. Germline V gene lookup returns CDR1 MGHDK and CDR2 SYGVNS. The CDR3 region is CASSKSGGRYQETQYF. CDR3 coding DNA: TGTGCCAGCAGTAAAAGCGGGGGCCGGTACCAAGAGACCCAGTACTTC.

This clonotype occurred many times. The chain combines TRBV7-2 with TRBJ2-2, with D uncertain. The germline V gene has CDR1 SGHTA and CDR2 FQGNSA. Deletions cut 3 bases from V and 7 bases from J, with 15 bases between. This CDR3 is 15 amino acids long. The CDR3 loop reads CASSFQEYPNGELFF. The CDR3 nucleotides read TGTGCCAGCAGCTTTCAGGAATATCCTAACGGGGAGCTGTTTTTT.

In this sample, this clonotype turned up a few times. The J gene is TRBJ2-2, the V gene TRBV5-5, with 7 positions matching TRBD1. The J segment lost 6 bases and the V segment lost 0 bases, leaving 8 bases of the junction unmatched. The CDR3 contains 16 residues. Germline assignment: CDR1 SGHKS and CDR2 YYEKEE (reference sequence). CDR3 coding DNA: TGTGCCAGCAGCTTGGCTTTCGACAGGGTTTCCGGGGAGCTGTTTTTT. It translates to CASSLAFDRVSGELFF.

V gene TRBV4-1 combines with J gene TRBJ2-7, with 7 bases identical to TRBD1. V shed 4 bases, J shed 6 bases, and the junction held 9 bases outside the gene matches. The CDR3 is 14 amino acids. Per the germline V gene, CDR1 is MGHRA and CDR2 is YSYEKL. The CDR3 coding sequence is TGCGCCAGCAGCCTCACAACCCAGGGGGTCGAGCAGTACGTC. Its translation: CASSLTTQGVEQYV.

This chain joins TRBV4-1 and TRBJ2-1, with 7 bases identical to TRBD2. The CDR3 is 14 amino acids. Looked up from germline, CDR1 is MGHRA and CDR2 is YSYEKL. Unmatched junction bases numbered 8, after V lost 3 bases and J lost 9 bases. This chain's CDR3 is CASSQSGTSGEQFF. The CDR3 DNA sequence: TGCGCCAGCAGCCAGAGCGGGACTTCGGGTGAGCAGTTCTTC.

The J gene is TRBJ1-1, the V gene TRBV12-3 or TRBV12-4; D call uncertain. V gave up 1 base and J gave up 0 bases, with 9 bases separating them. CDR3 length equals 15 residues. Here the CDR3 reads CASSLVEVVNTEAFF. The DNA of the CDR3 is TGTGCCAGCAGTTTAGTCGAGGTTGTGAACACTGAAGCTTTCTTT.

This clonotype appeared a few times. The CDR3 loop is CASSEGGRAQETQYF. CDR3 nucleotides: TGTGCCAGCAGTGAAGGGGGTAGAGCCCAAGAGACCCAGTACTTC. This rearrangement joins TRBV6-1 to TRBJ2-5, with D unclear. Trimming pared 1 base from V and 1 base from J, leaving 10 bases between. The CDR3 sequence is 15 residues long. Germline values: CDR1 MNHNS, CDR2 SASEGT.

This clonotype has a handful of counts. The CDR3 reads CASTDRGVWAFF. CDR3 DNA: TGTGCCAGCACCGACAGGGGAGTGTGGGCTTTCTTT. The chain has TRBV6-2 or TRBV6-3 and TRBJ1-1, with 8 bases fitting TRBD1. The germline V gene encodes CDR1 MNHEY and CDR2 SVGEGT. The CDR3 has 12 residues. V was clipped by 7 bases and J by 11 bases; unmatched bases: 9.

This clonotype was seen a handful of times. This chain links TRBV6-6 with TRBJ2-1, with 13 bases identical to TRBD2. Germline assignment: CDR1 MNHNY and CDR2 SVGAGI (reference sequence). The CDR3 has 18 amino acids. J gave up 5 bases and V 2 bases, and 9 bases lay outside the gene matches. CDR3 nucleotide sequence: TGTGCCAGCAGTTACATACTAGCGGGGGGGCAGGATAACAATGAGCAGTTCTTC. Translation gives CASSYILAGGQDNNEQFF.

This clonotype appeared a few times. The J gene is TRBJ1-5, the V gene TRBV6-6; D is perhaps TRBD1 (5 bases). Germline CDR1 and CDR2: MNHNY and SVGAGI (reference sequence). V dropped 6 bases and J dropped 3 bases, with 18 bases sitting between them. This CDR3 region has 16 residues. The CDR3 sequence: CASSDPRAGNNQPQHF. CDR3 bases: TGTGCCAGCAGCGATCCTCGGGCAGGGAACAATCAGCCCCAGCATTTT.

The rearrangement links TRBV27 to TRBJ2-5; TRBD2 matches at 14 bases. CDR1 MNHEY and CDR2 SMNVEV come from the germline V gene (reference sequence). V lost 7 bases, J lost 6 bases, and 7 bases stayed unmatched. The CDR3 length is 15 residues. The CDR3 reads CASTSGTSGGQTQYF. The CDR3 bases are TGTGCCAGCACCTCTGGGACTAGCGGGGGCCAGACCCAGTACTTC.

For this clonotype: No conserved phenylalanine or tryptophan is present at the end of the CDR3, so a read error is the likely explanation. The genes are TRBV6-5 and TRBJ2-1, with 10 positions matching TRBD1. With V trimmed by 5 bases and J by 0 bases, 7 bases remained unmatched. This CDR3 region has 17 residues. Germline V CDR1 and CDR2: MNHEY, SVGAGI. CDR3 protein: CASSLRDRGFSYNEQFL. As DNA, the CDR3 is TGTGCCAGCAGTCTCCGGGACAGGGGCTTCTCCTACAATGAGCAGTTCCTC.

The rearrangement links TRBV7-9 to TRBJ2-2; D unclear. V gave up 1 base and J gave up 4 bases, with 7 bases separating them. CDR1 and CDR2 (germline): SEHNR, FQNEAQ (reference sequence). The CDR3 loop spans 14 amino acids. The CDR3 nucleotides are TGTGCCAGCAGCTTAGAAGAAGTCACCGGGGAGCTGTTTTTT. It codes for CASSLEEVTGELFF.

This clonotype occurred a few times. The genes are TRBV27 and TRBJ1-1; the D gene is possibly TRBD1 (6 bases). V lost 6 bases to trimming and J lost 4 bases, with 9 bases between them. This CDR3 spans 12 amino acids. Germline loops: CDR1 MNHEY, CDR2 SMNVEV (reference sequence). The CDR3 DNA reads as TGTGCCAGCAGGGACAGTCCCACTGAAGCTTTCTTT. Protein sequence: CASRDSPTEAFF.

This clonotype was seen only a few times. The chain carries TRBV6-5 and TRBJ2-7; 9 bases agree with TRBD1. From germline, CDR1 is MNHEY and CDR2 SVGAGI. The CDR3 extends over 15 amino acids. Germline trimming cut 6 bases from V and 6 bases from J; bases unmatched to any gene: 12. DNA for the CDR3: TGTGCCAGCAGCCATCAGCGGACAGGGGTGCTCGAGCAGTACTTC. It codes for CASSHQRTGVLEQYF.

This clonotype was detected only a few times. The rearrangement uses TRBV6-2 or TRBV6-3 and TRBJ2-7; 8 bases map to TRBD1. This CDR3 is 15 amino acids long. With 2 bases clipped from V and 4 bases from J, the junction kept 7 bases outside the gene matches. Germline CDR1 and CDR2: MNHEY and SVGEGT. CDR3 coding DNA: TGTGCCAGCAGTTACGGCCGACAGGGGTTGTACGAGCAGTACGTC. Protein sequence: CASSYGRQGLYEQYV.

In this sample, this clonotype turned up many times. The rearrangement links TRBV7-9 to TRBJ1-3, with D uncertain. The CDR3 extends over 13 amino acids. V was pared by 6 bases and J by 4 bases, with 10 bases between. Germline V lookup: CDR1 SEHNR, CDR2 FQNEAQ (reference sequence). CDR3 in amino acids: CASSKSGGNTIYF. The DNA of the CDR3 is TGTGCCAGCAGTAAAAGCGGGGGAAACACCATATATTTT.

The J gene is TRBJ2-3, the V gene TRBV2; 10 positions match TRBD2. Germline-derived CDR1 and CDR2 are SNHLY and FYNNEI. The CDR3 runs to 18 residues. Trimming cost V 8 bases and J 0 bases; bases outside gene matches: 14. The CDR3 loop reads CASVSGLAGASSTDTQYF. CDR3 DNA sequence: TGTGCCAGCGTTAGCGGCCTAGCGGGGGCCTCTAGCACAGATACGCAGTATTTT.

This clonotype has just a few counts. The chain uses TRBV6-2 or TRBV6-3 and TRBJ1-5; D not certain. CDR3 size: 14 residues. From germline, CDR1 is MNHEY and CDR2 SVGEGT. Between the trimmed V and J ends, which lost 4 bases and 4 bases, there was a span of 11 bases. CDR3 nucleotide sequence: TGTGCCAGCAGTTCTTTATTGACAAATCAGCCCCAGCATTTT. As protein: CASSSLLTNQPQHF.

This rearrangement joins TRBV29-1 to TRBJ2-4; D gene unclear. The V gene lost 1 base and the J gene lost 7 bases, with 8 bases spanning the gap. Per germline, CDR1 SQVTM and CDR2 ANQGSEA. This CDR3 is 12 amino acids long. The CDR3 here is CSVEGLGNIQYF. CDR3 nucleotide sequence: TGCAGCGTTGAAGGTCTGGGGAACATTCAGTACTTC.

The CDR3 nucleotides read TGTGCCAGCAGTACGCACTTAGGGCACAATACTGAAGCTTTCTTT. Residues: CASSTHLGHNTEAFF. This chain joins TRBV6-6 and TRBJ1-1; D remains unclear. The germline CDR1 and CDR2 sequences are MNHNY and SVGAGI (reference sequence). This CDR3 contains 15 residues. Trimming left V 5 bases short and J 5 bases short, with 18 bases between.

This CDR3 reads CASAGAGTDTQYF. CDR3 DNA: TGTGCCAGCGCGGGGGCCGGCACAGATACGCAGTATTTT. The chain uses TRBV6-6 and TRBJ2-3; D is perhaps TRBD2 (7 bases). Trimming cost V 8 bases and J 1 base, with 10 bases left between them. Per germline, CDR1 MNHNY and CDR2 SVGAGI (reference sequence). The CDR3 has 13 residues.

This clonotype turned up a few times. The chain combines TRBV6-2 or TRBV6-3 with TRBJ1-4, with D uncertain. The CDR3 runs 12 residues. Trimming pared 6 bases from V and 4 bases from J, leaving 6 bases between. Germline lookup yields CDR1 MNHEY and CDR2 SVGEGT. CDR3 region: CASSQLNEKLFF. CDR3 coding DNA: TGTGCCAGCAGCCAGCTTAATGAAAAACTGTTTTTT.

Many counts were recorded for this clonotype. The rearrangement joins TRBV7-9 to TRBJ1-4; 8 bases align to TRBD1. Germline values: CDR1 SEHNR, CDR2 FQNEAQ (reference sequence). CDR3 length equals 16 residues. V dropped 7 bases and J dropped 0; count of bases not matched to a gene: 7. The CDR3 protein is CASIRTGYATNEKLFF. DNA of the CDR3: TGTGCCAGCATCAGGACAGGGTATGCAACTAATGAAAAACTGTTTTTT. The variable domain in full, with the rest retrieved from reference TRBV7-9 and TRBJ1-4, is DTGVSQNPRHKITKRGQNVTFRCDPISEHNRLYWYRQTLGQGPEFLTYFQNEAQLEKSRLLSDRFSAERPKGSFSTLEIQRTEQGDSAMYLCASIRTGYATNEKLFFGSGTQLSVL.

The rearrangement joins TRBV20-1 to TRBJ2-1; 12 bases map to TRBD2. The V segment lost 0 bases and the J segment 5 bases; nucleotides outside the gene matches: 5. CDR1 and CDR2 (germline): DFQATT, SNEGSKA (reference sequence). This CDR3 is 16 amino acids long. The CDR3 nucleotides read TGCAGTGCTAGAGACTTTCTAGCGGGGGGGCACAATGAGCAGTTCTTC. This sequence encodes CSARDFLAGGHNEQFF.

This sequence joins TRBV25-1 and TRBJ1-2, with a tentative D call TRBD1 (5 bases). The CDR3 sequence is 14 residues long. With 0 bases removed from V and 8 bases from J, the gap between germline ends came to 13 bases. The germline CDR1 and CDR2 sequences are MGHDK and SYGVNS. CDR3 coding DNA: TGTGCCAGCAGTGAATATTTGGGACCGGAAGGCTACACCTTC. The encoded protein is CASSEYLGPEGYTF.